Below are 22 T cell receptor beta chains sequenced from a single sample in a study of beta chain features in type 1 diabetes. Of the isolated RNA, all was reverse transcribed, and so the sequenced material was expressed TCRB transcripts. Produced via immunoSEQ multiplex PCR; TCRdb's table is partial and in-frame only. Of 140,000 to 150,000 clones in the sample, roughly 48% are singletons; the top ten hold around 0.43%. Sequencing was performed on Tregs from blood. These receptors were collected from a man between 18 and 29 years old in good health.

This clone has more than one count but fewer than ten. The chain combines TRBV5-6 with TRBJ2-4; TRBD2 aligns across 7 bases. After removal of 4 bases from V and 3 bases from J, the junction contained 7 bases not matched to a gene. CDR1 and CDR2 (germline): SGHDT, YYEEEE. This CDR3 has 15 residues. The CDR3: CASSTARDYKNIQYF. The CDR3, as DNA: TGTGCCAGCAGCACGGCCCGGGACTACAAAAACATTCAGTACTTC. Full variable domain (outside the CDR3, taken from reference TRBV5-6 and TRBJ2-4): DAGVTQSPTHLIKTRGQQVTLRCSPKSGHDTVSWYQQALGQGPQFIFQYYEEEERQRGNFPDRFSGHQFPNYSSELNVNALLLGDSALYLCASSTARDYKNIQYFGAGTRLSVL.

The genes are TRBV6-5 and TRBJ2-3; 8 bases agree with TRBD1. CDR1 is MNHEY, CDR2 SVGAGI, per germline. With V trimmed by 5 bases and J by 8 bases, 12 bases remained unmatched. The CDR3 is 15 residues long. CDR3 DNA sequence: TGTGCCAGCAGTAGGGGACAGGCAAAAGGGGGTACGCAGTATTTT. Residues: CASSRGQAKGGTQYF.

This clone was detected only a few times. This rearrangement joins TRBV7-2 to TRBJ2-5, with TRBD1 as a possible D gene (5 bases). The germline gives CDR1 SGHTA, CDR2 FQGNSA. This CDR3 contains 15 residues. Trimming pared 1 base from V and 7 bases from J, leaving 16 bases between. The CDR3 bases are TGTGCCAGCAGCTTAGGGGGCGAGAGGTCCGGGACCCAGTACTTC. Translating it yields CASSLGGERSGTQYF.

This clone was seen more than once but under ten times. This chain connects TRBV7-2 to TRBJ2-3, with TRBD2 matching over 11 bases. Germline V gene lookup returns CDR1 SGHTA and CDR2 FQGNSA. Trimming took 5 bases from V and 5 from J; bases not matched to a gene: 15. This CDR3 spans 18 amino acids. CDR3 nucleotides: TGTGCCAGCAGCATCTACCCTCTAGCGGGGGGAAGGGGAGATACGCAGTATTTT. Translated: CASSIYPLAGGRGDTQYF.

This clone was found a few times. CDR3 sequence reads: CASSSGTGARNEQFF. CDR3 bases: TGTGCCAGCAGTTCCGGGACAGGGGCGCGCAATGAGCAGTTCTTC. The V call is TRBV6-6, the J call TRBJ2-1; 10 nucleotides align to TRBD1. Germline CDR1 reads MNHNY; CDR2 reads SVGAGI (reference sequence). The CDR3 loop spans 15 amino acids. V gave up 4 bases and J gave up 6 bases; unmatched junction bases: 6.

This sequence joins TRBV9 and TRBJ1-1; 8 nucleotides line up with TRBD1. V trimming: 0 bases; J trimming: 0 bases; junction bases outside the gene matches: 7. CDR1 is SGDLS, CDR2 YYNGEE, per germline. This CDR3 comprises 17 residues. The CDR3 region is CASSVVSGQGLNTEAFF. The CDR3 region has the DNA TGTGCCAGCAGCGTAGTAAGCGGACAGGGTCTGAACACTGAAGCTTTCTTT.

The CDR3 here is CASSPGQTYEQYF. In DNA, the CDR3 is TGTGCCAGTAGCCCGGGACAGACCTACGAGCAGTACTTC. The chain uses TRBV19 and TRBJ2-7, with 7 positions matching TRBD1. The CDR3 spans 13 residues. Germline loops: CDR1 LNHDA, CDR2 SQIVND (reference sequence). V trimming: 6 bases; J trimming: 2 bases; junction bases outside the gene matches: 4.

The rearrangement joins TRBV4-2 to TRBJ2-7; D remains ambiguous. V lost 1 base and J lost 3, with 7 bases in between. The length of the CDR3 is 13 residues. The V gene's germline CDR1 is LGHNA and CDR2 YNFKEQ. The CDR3 here is CASSQVTSYEQYF. As DNA, the CDR3 is TGTGCCAGCAGCCAAGTCACAAGCTACGAGCAGTACTTC.

V is TRBV18 and J is TRBJ2-7, with 10 bases matching TRBD1. The J segment lost 4 bases and the V segment lost 6 bases, leaving 6 bases of the junction unmatched. The CDR3 has 14 amino acids. CDR1 is KGHSH, CDR2 LQKENI, per germline. CDR3 coding DNA: TGTGCCAGCTCGCGCGGGGACAGGGGTTACGAGCAGTACTTC. Encoded protein: CASSRGDRGYEQYF.

This chain connects TRBV18 to TRBJ1-5; TRBD1 is a possible D gene (6 bases). This CDR3 is built from 14 residues. Per the germline V gene, CDR1 is KGHSH and CDR2 is LQKENI. V dropped 6 bases and J dropped 4 bases, with 13 bases sitting between them. CDR3 in amino acids: CASSNGQQNQPQHF. CDR3 nucleotide sequence: TGTGCCAGCTCTAATGGACAGCAGAATCAGCCCCAGCATTTT.

The genes are TRBV7-2 and TRBJ2-7; D may be TRBD2 (5 bases). This CDR3 spans 17 amino acids. V was pared by 1 base and J by 0 bases, with 16 bases between. The germline V gene encodes CDR1 SGHTA and CDR2 FQGNSA. The CDR3 region has the DNA TGTGCCAGCAGCTTAGTGGCGGGTTTCCAAAGCTCCTACGAGCAGTACTTC. It codes for CASSLVAGFQSSYEQYF.

This chain links TRBV7-9 with TRBJ1-4; TRBD1 is a possible D gene (5 bases). The V end was cut by 5 bases, the J end by 0 bases, with 7 bases between. The CDR3 is made up of 14 amino acids. Germline CDR1 and CDR2: SEHNR and FQNEAQ (reference sequence). DNA of the CDR3: TGTGCCAGCAGCGACAGTCCAACTAATGAAAAACTGTTTTTT. This codes for CASSDSPTNEKLFF.

This clone occurred a few times. The rearrangement links TRBV11-2 to TRBJ2-1; possibly TRBD1 for D (7 bases). Germline V gene data show CDR1 as SGHAT and CDR2 as FQNNGV. V gave up 4 bases and J gave up 4 bases, with 26 bases separating them. This CDR3 has 19 residues. Here the CDR3 DNA reads TGTGCCAGCAGCTGGAAGGGGGCGGGGCAGCGCGGCAATTACAATGAGCAGTTCTTC. Its translation: CASSWKGAGQRGNYNEQFF.

This clone was seen a handful of times. The V call is TRBV2, the J call TRBJ1-2; 10 bases are a match to TRBD1. The CDR3 consists of 12 residues. V shed 8 bases, J shed 4 bases, and the junction held 1 base outside the gene matches. Germline V gene lookup returns CDR1 SNHLY and CDR2 FYNNEI. CDR3 in amino acids: CASRTGGYGYTF. The CDR3 nucleotides are TGTGCCAGCCGGACAGGGGGCTATGGCTACACCTTC.

This clone occurred once. This chain connects TRBV15 to TRBJ1-2; the D is unclear. The CDR3 is 13 residues long. Germline V lookup: CDR1 LNHNV, CDR2 YYDKDF (reference sequence). The ends were cut back, 0 bases at V and 4 bases at J, with 6 bases in the middle. The CDR3 DNA reads TGTGCCACCAGCAGAGATCACAGCTATGGCTACACCTTC. Encoded protein: CATSRDHSYGYTF.

J is TRBJ2-3 and V is TRBV5-4, with 10 bases that match TRBD1. CDR3 length: 15 residues. V lost 0 bases to trimming and J lost 4 bases; unmatched junction nucleotides: 2. Germline assignment: CDR1 SGHNT and CDR2 YYREEE (reference sequence). CDR3 sequence (DNA): TGTGCCAGCAGCTTGGGACAGGGGGCGGCAGATACGCAGTATTTT. This codes for CASSLGQGAADTQYF. Variable domain in full (rest from reference TRBV5-4 and TRBJ2-3): ETGVTQSPTHLIKTRGQQVTLRCSSQSGHNTVSWYQQALGQGPQFIFQYYREEENGRGNFPPRFSGLQFPNYSSELNVNALELDDSALYLCASSLGQGAADTQYFGPGTRLTVL.

This clone was detected a few times. V gene TRBV7-9 combines with J gene TRBJ2-1; D gene unclear. The CDR3 loop spans 15 amino acids. Germline-derived CDR1 and CDR2 are SEHNR and FQNEAQ (reference sequence). Trimming pared 0 bases from V and 0 bases from J, leaving 6 bases between. CDR3 nucleotide sequence: TGTGCCAGCAGCTTAGCTCGTAGCTCCTACAATGAGCAGTTCTTC. Translated: CASSLARSSYNEQFF. The whole variable domain, remainder taken from reference TRBV7-9 and TRBJ2-1, is DTGVSQNPRHKITKRGQNVTFRCDPISEHNRLYWYRQTLGQGPEFLTYFQNEAQLEKSRLLSDRFSAERPKGSFSTLEIQRTEQGDSAMYLCASSLARSSYNEQFFGPGTRLTVL.

The chain links TRBV7-2 to TRBJ2-7, with 9 bases fitting TRBD2. CDR1 SGHTA and CDR2 FQGNSA come from the germline V gene. This CDR3 has 16 residues. Unmatched junction bases numbered 6, after V lost 3 bases and J lost 0 bases. CDR3 bases: TGTGCCAGCAGCTTTCGTAGCGGGGGTTTCTCCTACGAGCAGTACTTC. Amino acid sequence: CASSFRSGGFSYEQYF.

The chain uses TRBV5-1 and TRBJ1-2; 7 nucleotides match TRBD1. From germline, CDR1 is SGHRS and CDR2 YFSETQ. This CDR3 is built from 14 residues. Losses at the gene ends were 4 bases for V and 7 bases for J; bases not matched to a gene: 10. In DNA, the CDR3 is TGCGCCAGCAGCATAGGACAGGCGGTCGGTGGCTACACCTTC. Its protein is CASSIGQAVGGYTF.

The chain uses TRBV18 and TRBJ2-7; the D gene is possibly TRBD1 (6 bases). CDR1 and CDR2 from the germline V gene are KGHSH and LQKENI. The V end was cut by 6 bases, the J end by 3 bases, with 15 bases between. The CDR3 is made up of 14 amino acids. CDR3 in amino acids: CASSLPARGYEQYF. CDR3 DNA sequence: TGTGCCAGCTCTCTACCGGCCAGGGGCTACGAGCAGTACTTC.

In this sample, this clone turned up a few times. DNA of the CDR3: TGTGCCAGCTCACTTCCACCGGGACAGTCCTCCTACGAGCAGTACTTC. It yields the protein CASSLPPGQSSYEQYF. The rearrangement links TRBV18 to TRBJ2-7; 7 bases match TRBD1. CDR3 length equals 16 residues. V shed 4 bases, J shed 0 bases, and the junction held 9 bases outside the gene matches. In germline, CDR1 is KGHSH, CDR2 LQKENI.

The chain links TRBV6-1 to TRBJ1-1; D ambiguous. The CDR3 runs 13 residues. Trimming removed 4 bases at V and 7 bases at J, with 13 bases between. Germline V gives CDR1 MNHNS, CDR2 SASEGT. In nucleotides, the CDR3 is TGTGCCAGCAGTGTAAACCGGGAGGGTGAAGCTTTCTTT. Its translation: CASSVNREGEAFF.